This record covers a single T cell receptor (beta chain). Noted treatment: around 19 received Ad26.COV2.S at low or high dose, single or two shots; several received placebo; per-sample allocation not given. Sampling happened 63 days after the first vaccine or placebo injection. V was trimmed by 1 base and J by 5 bases, leaving 17 bases between them. Germline CDR1 reads MNHEY; CDR2 reads SVGEGT. The CDR3 is made up of 16 amino acids. This sample was taken from a study of Ad26.COV2.S vaccination and SARS-CoV-2 variants. The repertoire was sequenced with immunoSEQ multiplex PCR; TCRdb's copy has only in-frame clones and lacks some. The sample lists about 410,000 clones; about 92% were seen once.

Sample: peripheral blood, taken in a trial of Ad26.COV2.S vaccine versus placebo. This chain connects TRBV6-2 or TRBV6-3 to TRBJ1-2; no firm D call. This TCR was sampled from a person aged 18-65 years who received the Ad26.COV2.S COVID-19 vaccine or a placebo. The CDR3 DNA sequence: TGTGCCAGCAGTTACTTTCAATGGACCGACGCTTATGGCTACACCTTC. Protein product: CASSYFQWTDAYGYTF.